The rows below give T cell receptor beta chains drawn from one sample of a study of blood T cell repertoires in COVID-19. The method was immunoSEQ multiplex PCR; TCRdb's version includes in-frame clones alone and lacks a portion of them. The table records about 230,000 clones, around 83% of them present only once. Sequenced sample: peripheral blood. Receptors were obtained from a man in his forties with acute or convalescent COVID-19. The CDR3 runs from the conserved cysteine through the conserved F or W. Each record gives: J gene, D gene, V gene, clone size, CDR3 protein, CDR3 DNA. The D gene is left open where the match is weak. The size entry is marked missing in some rows and otherwise reads once, few, many or a size class.

TRBJ1-5,NA,TRBV10-2,once,CASSESGGGQPQHF,TGCGCCAGCAGTGAGTCGGGAGGGGGACAGCCCCAGCATTTT
TRBJ2-3,TRBD2,TRBV5-6,NA,CASTSSGGDPDTQYF,TGTGCCAGCACCTCTAGCGGGGGGGATCCAGATACGCAGTATTTT
TRBJ1-2,TRBD1,TRBV9,NA,CASRDRYNYGYTF,TGTGCCAGCAGGGACAGGTATAACTATGGCTACACCTTC
TRBJ2-7,NA,TRBV6-5,NA,CASRTTPSYEQYF,TGTGCCAGCAGGACGACTCCTTCCTACGAGCAGTACTTC
TRBJ1-2,TRBD1,TRBV4-2,NA,CASSQEGTGFNYGYTF,TGTGCCAGCAGCCAAGAGGGGACAGGGTTTAACTATGGCTACACCTTC
TRBJ2-1,NA,TRBV7-8,NA,CASSPHRGLNNEQFF,TGTGCCAGCAGCCCCCATCGCGGCCTAAACAATGAGCAGTTCTTC
TRBJ2-3,NA,TRBV19,NA,CASSSELASADTQYF,TGTGCCAGTAGTTCCGAACTAGCATCGGCAGATACGCAGTATTTT
TRBJ1-6,TRBD1,TRBV18,NA,CASSPMTTGSSYNSPLHF,TGTGCCAGCTCACCTATGACGACAGGGAGCTCCTATAATTCACCCCTCCACTTT
TRBJ1-6,TRBD1,TRBV4-2,once,CASSQFTGDSPLHF,TGTGCCAGCAGCCAATTCACAGGGGATTCACCCCTCCACTTT
TRBJ2-5,NA,TRBV2,NA,CASSSRGGQTQYF,TGTGCCAGCAGCTCCAGGGGTGGGCAGACCCAGTACTTC
TRBJ2-7,NA,TRBV7-8,NA,CASSLRDTVYEQYF,TGTGCCAGCAGCCTCCGGGACACAGTCTACGAGCAGTACTTC
TRBJ1-1,TRBD1,TRBV2,NA,CASSRDRGYTEAFF,TGTGCCAGCAGTCGGGACAGGGGGTACACTGAAGCTTTCTTT
TRBJ2-3,NA,TRBV3-1/TRBV3-2,NA,CASSQDAGGVSTDTQYF,TGTGCCAGCAGCCAAGACGCGGGCGGGGTAAGCACAGATACGCAGTATTTT
TRBJ1-5,NA,TRBV7-2,NA,CASSKDRNQPQHF,TGTGCCAGCAGCAAGGACAGAAATCAGCCCCAGCATTTT
TRBJ2-1,TRBD2,TRBV3-1/TRBV3-2,once,CASSPERGGPLYNEQFF,TGTGCCAGCAGCCCGGAGCGGGGGGGCCCTCTCTACAATGAGCAGTTCTTC
TRBJ2-3,TRBD2,TRBV10-3,NA,CAISEAGGGADTQYF,TGTGCCATCAGTGAGGCCGGGGGGGGTGCAGATACGCAGTATTTT
TRBJ1-2,TRBD1,TRBV7-3,NA,CASSRQGNRGYTF,TGTGCCAGCAGCCGACAGGGGAATCGTGGCTACACCTTC
TRBJ1-1,NA,TRBV5-1,NA,CASSESGNTEAFF,TGCGCCAGCAGCGAGAGCGGGAACACTGAAGCTTTCTTT
TRBJ2-7,NA,TRBV27,NA,CASSKGGAGYRQYF,TGTGCCAGCAGTAAAGGGGGGGCGGGGTACAGGCAGTACTTC
TRBJ1-2,NA,TRBV6-9,NA,CASSYLLPYPNYGYTF,TGTGCCAGCAGTTATCTTCTTCCCTACCCCAACTATGGCTACACCTTC
TRBJ1-4,NA,TRBV4-3,few,CASSQEWAEKLFF,TGCGCCAGCAGCCAAGAGTGGGCTGAAAAACTGTTTTTT
TRBJ2-3,TRBD2,TRBV18,NA,CASSPGLATDTQYF,TGTGCCAGCTCACCAGGACTAGCAACAGATACGCAGTATTTT
TRBJ1-3,TRBD1,TRBV9,NA,CASSEDRQGVGGNTIYF,TGTGCCAGCAGCGAGGACCGACAGGGGGTTGGTGGAAACACCATATATTTT
TRBJ2-3,TRBD1,TRBV29-1,once,CSATGGIRTDTQYF,TGCAGCGCCACAGGGGGAATAAGAACAGATACGCAGTATTTT
TRBJ1-2,NA,TRBV7-2,NA,CASSFSGTKHGYTF,TGTGCCAGCAGCTTTTCCGGGACAAAGCATGGCTACACCTTC
TRBJ2-3,NA,TRBV30,NA,CAWSVGQTPTDTQYF,TGTGCCTGGAGTGTTGGACAGACACCCACAGATACGCAGTATTTT
TRBJ1-5,TRBD1,TRBV19,NA,CASSDRGWGKQHF,TGTGCCAGCTCAGACAGGGGGTGGGGGAAGCAACATTTT
TRBJ1-6,NA,TRBV6-5,NA,CASHLFYSPLHF,TGTGCCAGTCATCTTTTCTACTCACCCCTCCACTTT
TRBJ1-1,NA,TRBV3-1/TRBV3-2,NA,CASSQGYTNTEAFF,TGTGCCAGCAGCCAAGGTTACACGAACACTGAAGCTTTCTTT
TRBJ2-6,NA,TRBV7-9,few,CASSSQDSPGANVLTF,TGTGCCAGCAGCTCTCAGGACAGTCCTGGGGCCAACGTCCTGACTTTC
TRBJ2-7,TRBD1,TRBV28,NA,CTSSPNRDRAYEQYF,TGTACCAGCAGCCCTAACCGGGACAGGGCCTACGAGCAGTACTTC
TRBJ2-1,TRBD2,TRBV11-2,NA,CASSGPRLANEQFF,TGTGCCAGCAGCGGCCCGAGACTAGCCAATGAGCAGTTCTTC
TRBJ2-3,TRBD1,TRBV9,NA,CASSPRQGLDTQYF,TGTGCCAGCAGCCCCCGACAGGGTCTGGATACGCAGTATTTT
TRBJ1-2,TRBD1,TRBV5-1,once,CASSLTTGVGGYTF,TGCGCCAGCAGCTTAACAACAGGGGTAGGTGGCTACACCTTC
TRBJ1-2,NA,TRBV9,NA,CASSVSGSGYTF,TGTGCCAGCAGCGTATCCGGGTCTGGCTACACCTTC
TRBJ1-1,NA,TRBV29-1,once,CSVAGRAVPEAFF,TGCAGCGTTGCGGGCAGGGCGGTTCCTGAAGCTTTCTTT
TRBJ1-5,NA,TRBV6-5,NA,CASVEARAAQPQHF,TGTGCCAGCGTGGAGGCGAGGGCGGCTCAGCCCCAGCATTTT
TRBJ2-3,TRBD2,TRBV4-1,NA,CASSQGTSGPLGTDTQYF,TGCGCCAGCAGCCAAGGGACTAGCGGGCCCCTCGGGACAGATACGCAGTATTTT
TRBJ2-3,TRBD2,TRBV2,NA,CASRAGLAVYSTDTQYF,TGTGCCAGCAGAGCGGGACTAGCGGTCTATAGCACAGATACGCAGTATTTT
TRBJ1-1,NA,TRBV14,NA,CASSQLSGNTEAFF,TGTGCCAGCAGCCAACTTTCGGGGAACACTGAAGCTTTCTTT
TRBJ1-5,NA,TRBV7-2,NA,CASSPQVSNQPQHF,TGTGCCAGCAGCCCTCAGGTTAGCAATCAGCCCCAGCATTTT
TRBJ2-3,TRBD2,TRBV6-2/TRBV6-3,once,CASSYSFGLAGVTDTQYF,TGTGCCAGCAGTTACTCTTTCGGACTAGCGGGGGTCACAGATACGCAGTATTTT
TRBJ2-6,NA,TRBV5-5,NA,CASSPPGANVLTF,TGTGCCAGCAGCCCCCCGGGGGCCAACGTCCTGACTTTC
TRBJ2-7,NA,TRBV11-1,NA,CASSFEYEQYF,TGTGCCAGCAGCTTTGAGTACGAGCAGTACTTC
TRBJ1-1,NA,TRBV7-9,NA,CASSFQGGAMNTEAFF,TGTGCCAGCAGTTTCCAGGGAGGGGCCATGAACACTGAAGCTTTCTTT